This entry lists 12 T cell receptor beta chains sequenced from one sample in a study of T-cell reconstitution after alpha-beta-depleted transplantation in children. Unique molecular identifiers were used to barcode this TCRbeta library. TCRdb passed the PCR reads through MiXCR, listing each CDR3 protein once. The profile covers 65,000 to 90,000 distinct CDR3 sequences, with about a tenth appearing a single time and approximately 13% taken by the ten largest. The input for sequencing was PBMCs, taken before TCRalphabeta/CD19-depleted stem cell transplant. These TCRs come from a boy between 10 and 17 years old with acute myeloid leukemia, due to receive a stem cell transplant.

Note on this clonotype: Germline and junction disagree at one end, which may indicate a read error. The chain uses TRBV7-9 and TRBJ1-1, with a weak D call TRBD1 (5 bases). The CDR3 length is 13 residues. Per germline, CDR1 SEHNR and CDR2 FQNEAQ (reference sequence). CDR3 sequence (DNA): TGTGCCAGCAGCTTGGGGACGAACACTGACGCTTTCTTT. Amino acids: CASSLGTNTDAFF. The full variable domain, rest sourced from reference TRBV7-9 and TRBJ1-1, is DTGVSQNPRHKITKRGQNVTFRCDPISEHNRLYWYRQTLGQGPEFLTYFQNEAQLEKSRLLSDRFSAERPKGSFSTLEIQRTEQGDSAMYLCASSLGTNTDAFFGQGTRLTVV.

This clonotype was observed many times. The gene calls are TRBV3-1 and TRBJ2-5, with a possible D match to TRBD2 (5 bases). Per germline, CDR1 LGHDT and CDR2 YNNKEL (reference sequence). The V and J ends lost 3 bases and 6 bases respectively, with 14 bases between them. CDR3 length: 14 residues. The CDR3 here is CASSQLAGWKTQYF. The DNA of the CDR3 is TGTGCCAGCAGCCAGCTAGCCGGTTGGAAGACCCAGTACTTC.

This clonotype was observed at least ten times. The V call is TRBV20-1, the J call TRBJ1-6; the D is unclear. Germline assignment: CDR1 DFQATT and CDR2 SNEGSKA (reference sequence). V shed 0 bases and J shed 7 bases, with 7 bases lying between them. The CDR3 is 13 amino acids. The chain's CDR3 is CSARDRANSPLHF. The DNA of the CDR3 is TGCAGTGCTAGAGATCGGGCCAATTCACCCCTCCACTTT.

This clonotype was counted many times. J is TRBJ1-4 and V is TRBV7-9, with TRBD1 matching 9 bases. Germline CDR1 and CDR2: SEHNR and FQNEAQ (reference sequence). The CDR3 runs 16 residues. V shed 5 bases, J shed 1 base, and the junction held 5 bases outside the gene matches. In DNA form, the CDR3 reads TGTGCCAGCAGCCTGGGACAGGGTGAAACTAATGAAAAACTGTTTTTT. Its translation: CASSLGQGETNEKLFF. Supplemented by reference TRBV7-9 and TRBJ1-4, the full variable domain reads DTGVSQNPRHKITKRGQNVTFRCDPISEHNRLYWYRQTLGQGPEFLTYFQNEAQLEKSRLLSDRFSAERPKGSFSTLEIQRTEQGDSAMYLCASSLGQGETNEKLFFGSGTQLSVL.

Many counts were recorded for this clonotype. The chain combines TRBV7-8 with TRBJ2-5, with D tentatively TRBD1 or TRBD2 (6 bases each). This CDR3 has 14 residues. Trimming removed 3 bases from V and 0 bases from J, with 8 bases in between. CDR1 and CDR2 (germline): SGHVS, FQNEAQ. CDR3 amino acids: CASSFGGNQETQYF. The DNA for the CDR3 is TGTGCCAGCAGCTTCGGGGGCAACCAAGAGACCCAGTACTTC.

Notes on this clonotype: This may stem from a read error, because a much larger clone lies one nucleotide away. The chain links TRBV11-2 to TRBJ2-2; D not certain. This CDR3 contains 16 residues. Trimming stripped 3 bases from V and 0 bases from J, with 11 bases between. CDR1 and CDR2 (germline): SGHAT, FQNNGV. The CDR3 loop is CASSFGLWTNTGELFF. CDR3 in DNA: TGTGCCAGCAGCTTCGGGCTCTGGACGAACACCGGGGAGCTGTTTTTT.

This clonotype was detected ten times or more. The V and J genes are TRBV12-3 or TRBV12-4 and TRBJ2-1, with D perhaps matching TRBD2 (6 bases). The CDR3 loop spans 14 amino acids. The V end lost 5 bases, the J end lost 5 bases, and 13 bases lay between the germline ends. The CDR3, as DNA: TGTGCCAGCAGTCCGGCGGGATCCCACAATGAGCAGTTCTTC. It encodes CASSPAGSHNEQFF.

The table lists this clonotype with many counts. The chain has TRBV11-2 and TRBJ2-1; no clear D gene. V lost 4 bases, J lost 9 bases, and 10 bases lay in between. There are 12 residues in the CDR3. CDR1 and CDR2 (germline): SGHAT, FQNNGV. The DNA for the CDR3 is TGTGCCAGCAGCTCGGGCAACACTGAGCAGTTCTTC. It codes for CASSSGNTEQFF.

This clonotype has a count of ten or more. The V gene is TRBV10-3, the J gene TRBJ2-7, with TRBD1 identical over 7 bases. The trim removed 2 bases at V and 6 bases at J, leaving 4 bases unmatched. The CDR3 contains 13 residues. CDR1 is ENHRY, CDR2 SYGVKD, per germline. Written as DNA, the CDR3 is TGTGCCATCAGTGAGAAGGGGGCTATCGAGCAGTACTTC. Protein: CAISEKGAIEQYF.

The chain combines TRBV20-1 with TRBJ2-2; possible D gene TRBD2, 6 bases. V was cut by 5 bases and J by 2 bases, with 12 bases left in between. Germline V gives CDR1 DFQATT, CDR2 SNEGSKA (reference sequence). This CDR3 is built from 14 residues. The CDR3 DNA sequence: TGCAGTGCTGAAGGGGACTTTAACACCGGGGAGCTGTTTTTT. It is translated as CSAEGDFNTGELFF.

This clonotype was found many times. For the CDR3, the DNA is TGTGCCAGCAGTTTAGTTGCGGGGACCTCCTACAATGAGCAGTTCTTC. It translates to CASSLVAGTSYNEQFF. V usage is TRBV12-3 or TRBV12-4 and J usage is TRBJ2-1; a weak D match, TRBD2 (6 bases). Trimming removed 1 base at V and 0 bases at J, with 10 bases between. The CDR3 totals 16 residues.

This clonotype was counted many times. The CDR3 here is CASSLGGRSYNEQFF. Here the CDR3 DNA reads TGCGCCAGCAGCTTGGGGGGCAGATCCTACAATGAGCAGTTCTTC. V is TRBV5-1 and J is TRBJ2-1; weak D call: TRBD1 (5 bases). CDR3 length equals 15 residues. V lost 0 bases, J lost 1 base, and 8 bases lay in between. Germline CDR1 SGHRS, CDR2 YFSETQ. Using reference TRBV5-1 and TRBJ2-1 for the parts outside the CDR3, the full variable domain is KAGVTQTPRYLIKTRGQQVTLSCSPISGHRSVSWYQQTPGQGLQFLFEYFSETQRNKGNFPGRFSGRQFSNSRSEMNVSTLELGDSALYLCASSLGGRSYNEQFFGPGTRLTVL.